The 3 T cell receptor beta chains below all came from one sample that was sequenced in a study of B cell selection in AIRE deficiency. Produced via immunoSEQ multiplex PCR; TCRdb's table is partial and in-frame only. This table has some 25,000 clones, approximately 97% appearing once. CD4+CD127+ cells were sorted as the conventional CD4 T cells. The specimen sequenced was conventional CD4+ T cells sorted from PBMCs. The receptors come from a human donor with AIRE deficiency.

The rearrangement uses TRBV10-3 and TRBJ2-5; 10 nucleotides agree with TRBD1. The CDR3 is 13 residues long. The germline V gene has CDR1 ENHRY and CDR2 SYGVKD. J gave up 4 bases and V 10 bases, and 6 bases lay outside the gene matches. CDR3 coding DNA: TGTGCCACGGACAGGGGGGTGGGAGAGACCCAGTACTTC. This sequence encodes CATDRGVGETQYF.

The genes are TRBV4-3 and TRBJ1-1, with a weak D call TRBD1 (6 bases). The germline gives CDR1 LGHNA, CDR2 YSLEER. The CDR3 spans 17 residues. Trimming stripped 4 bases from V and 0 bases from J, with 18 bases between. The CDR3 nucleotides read TGCGCCAGCAGCCTAAACAGGGAAGGCCCTATGAACACTGAAGCTTTCTTT. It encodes CASSLNREGPMNTEAFF.

The CDR3 reads CATSRVQNNQPQHF. The CDR3 DNA reads as TGTGCCACCAGCAGAGTTCAAAATAATCAGCCCCAGCATTTT. The chain has TRBV15 and TRBJ1-5; D uncertain. The CDR3 length is 14 residues. The ends were cut back, 1 base at V and 4 bases at J, with 8 bases in the middle. Germline CDR1 reads LNHNV; CDR2 reads YYDKDF (reference sequence).